Presented here are 15 T cell receptor beta chains from one specimen sequenced in a study of radiation and T cells in renal cell carcinoma. The sample's time point: blood 2 weeks post-SBRT. Treatment of the sample: 15 Gy SBRT to primary tumor, nephrectomy 4 weeks later. Profiled with immunoSEQ multiplex PCR; TCRdb holds only in-frame clones, not every one. The data contain some 130,000 clones, 80% to 90% of them singletons. Sequences were derived from blood, sampled from a patient whose treatment included radiotherapy and nephrectomy. These receptors were taken from a woman aged 60 to 75 with renal cell carcinoma.

The V gene is TRBV28, the J gene TRBJ1-1, with TRBD1 matching 7 bases. V shed 5 bases and J 5 bases; nucleotides not matched to a gene: 8. This CDR3 has 14 amino acids. Germline CDR1 reads MDHEN; CDR2 reads SYDVKM. The CDR3 nucleotides read TGTGCCAGCAGTCCCTCGACAGGGCGGACTGAAGCTTTCTTT. Its translation is CASSPSTGRTEAFF.

V usage is TRBV6-1 and J usage is TRBJ1-6, with unresolved D. The V gene lost 1 base and the J gene lost 10 bases, with 11 bases spanning the gap. The CDR3 length is 14 residues. Germline-derived CDR1 and CDR2 are MNHNS and SASEGT. The CDR3 loop reads CASSEEPHDSPLHF. The CDR3 nucleotides read TGTGCCAGCAGTGAAGAACCTCATGACTCACCCCTCCACTTT.

V is TRBV28 and J is TRBJ2-3; D is undetermined. Deletions cut 6 bases from V and 2 bases from J, with 15 bases between. The germline V gene encodes CDR1 MDHEN and CDR2 SYDVKM. There are 15 residues in the CDR3. The CDR3 region is CASSSNNALTDTQYF. The CDR3, as DNA: TGTGCCAGCAGCTCAAATAACGCCCTCACAGATACGCAGTATTTT.

The sample holds one count of this clone. The chain carries TRBV4-1 and TRBJ1-1; 7 bases agree with TRBD1. Germline trimming cut 8 bases from V and 7 bases from J; bases unmatched to any gene: 13. CDR3 length: 14 residues. Germline assignment: CDR1 MGHRA and CDR2 YSYEKL. CDR3 bases: TGCGCCAGCGCAGGCGCGGGGGCAGGGGGTGAAGCTTTCTTT. Residues: CASAGAGAGGEAFF.

In DNA, the CDR3 is TGTGCCAGCAGCTTATATCGTTCCACTAGCGGGGGGGAGGCGCAGTATTTT. The encoded protein is CASSLYRSTSGGEAQYF. The genes are TRBV11-2 and TRBJ2-3; 13 nucleotides align to TRBD2. CDR1 SGHAT and CDR2 FQNNGV come from the germline V gene. V lost 2 bases and J lost 10; bases outside the gene matches: 12. The CDR3 loop spans 17 amino acids.

The chain has TRBV19 and TRBJ1-5; 9 nucleotides match TRBD1. The V segment lost 5 bases and the J segment 6 bases; nucleotides outside the gene matches: 5. The CDR3 has 14 amino acids. In germline, CDR1 is LNHDA, CDR2 SQIVND (reference sequence). CDR3 sequence: CASSPTGGVQPQHF. The DNA of the CDR3 is TGTGCCAGTAGTCCGACAGGGGGTGTTCAGCCCCAGCATTTT.

This chain uses TRBV28 with TRBJ2-5; a possible D gene is TRBD1 (5 bases). CDR1 and CDR2 (germline): MDHEN, SYDVKM. The CDR3 loop spans 15 amino acids. V dropped 3 bases and J dropped 0 bases, with 11 bases sitting between them. CDR3 amino acids: CASSFHTGNQETQYF. Written as DNA, the CDR3 is TGTGCCAGCAGTTTCCACACAGGAAACCAAGAGACCCAGTACTTC. Full variable domain (outside the CDR3, taken from reference TRBV28 and TRBJ2-5): DVKVTQSSRYLVKRTGEKVFLECVQDMDHENMFWYRQDPGLGLRLIYFSYDVKMKEKGDIPEGYSVSREKKERFSLILESASTNQTSMYLCASSFHTGNQETQYFGPGTRLLVL.

V and J are TRBV11-1 and TRBJ2-7; 7 bases align to TRBD1. Trimming took 5 bases from V and 5 from J; bases not matched to a gene: 12. The CDR3 loop spans 15 amino acids. CDR1 and CDR2 (germline): SGHAT, FQDESV (reference sequence). The DNA of the CDR3 is TGTGCCAGCAGCCCTCAACCAGAGACAGGGCACGAGCAGTACTTC. This translates into CASSPQPETGHEQYF.

The chain employs TRBV29-1 and TRBJ1-2; D is uncertain. Between the trimmed V and J ends, which lost 3 bases and 4 bases, there was a span of 15 bases. CDR3 length: 14 residues. Germline loops: CDR1 SQVTM, CDR2 ANQGSEA. CDR3 sequence: CSVDRSVGVYGYTF. The CDR3 nucleotides are TGCAGCGTTGATCGGTCCGTCGGCGTCTATGGCTACACCTTC.

This clone was found a few times. The chain has TRBV19 and TRBJ2-5; D might be TRBD2 (6 bases). The CDR3 contains 13 residues. Trimming removed 6 bases from V and 5 bases from J, with 13 bases in between. Germline V gene data show CDR1 as LNHDA and CDR2 as SQIVND (reference sequence). The CDR3 region has the DNA TGTGCCAGTAGACGGGGGACGGGGGAGACCCAGTACTTC. Translated: CASRRGTGETQYF.

A single count supports this clone. The chain joins TRBV25-1 to TRBJ1-4; the match to TRBD1 covers 7 bases. Germline-derived CDR1 and CDR2 are MGHDK and SYGVNS. This CDR3 is built from 15 residues. V dropped 1 base and J dropped 5; count of bases not matched to a gene: 4. DNA for the CDR3: TGTGCCAGCAGTGAATGGGGCAGGGGGAATGAAAAACTGTTTTTT. Its translation is CASSEWGRGNEKLFF.

This chain uses TRBV10-2 with TRBJ1-1; D is possibly TRBD1 (5 bases). This CDR3 is built from 14 residues. V was clipped by 1 base and J by 1 base, with 7 bases between them. Germline V gives CDR1 WSHSY, CDR2 SAAADI. CDR3 residues: CASSEFGQNTEAFF. Written as DNA, the CDR3 is TGCGCCAGCAGTGAGTTCGGACAGAACACTGAAGCTTTCTTT.

The chain joins TRBV6-5 to TRBJ2-1; D gene ambiguous. Germline V gene data show CDR1 as MNHEY and CDR2 as SVGAGI. V was trimmed by 0 bases and J by 12 bases, leaving 15 bases between them. The length of the CDR3 is 14 residues. The CDR3 nucleotides read TGTGCCAGCAGTTACTCTTCCAGGTCCATCCGGCAGTTCTTC. This codes for CASSYSSRSIRQFF.

In this sample, this clone turned up a few times. This sequence joins TRBV18 and TRBJ2-1; D remains unclear. Looked up from germline, CDR1 is KGHSH and CDR2 is LQKENI. V was trimmed by 1 base and J by 7 bases, leaving 11 bases between them. This CDR3 has 14 residues. CDR3 bases: TGTGCCAGCTCACCACTAACAGAAGGAAATGAGCAGTTCTTC. Residues: CASSPLTEGNEQFF. The full variable domain, completed using reference TRBV18 and TRBJ2-1, is NAGVMQNPRHLVRRRGQEARLRCSPMKGHSHVYWYRQLPEEGLKFMVYLQKENIIDESGMPKERFSAEFPKEGPSILRIQQVVRGDSAAYFCASSPLTEGNEQFFGPGTRLTVL.

The chain is built from TRBV11-3 and TRBJ2-3; TRBD2 matches 13 bases. The CDR3 is 16 residues long. Looked up from germline, CDR1 is SGHNT and CDR2 is YENEEA. V shed 4 bases and J 2 bases; nucleotides not matched to a gene: 3. The CDR3 spells CASSSGLAGSTDTQYF. CDR3 bases: TGTGCCAGCAGCTCGGGACTAGCGGGGTCCACAGATACGCAGTATTTT.